The sequence of this TCR beta chain was determined in a study of blood T cell repertoires in COVID-19. As for the study in general: Samples representing acute and convalescent COVID-19 were sourced from the United States, Italy and Spain. The analysed material was cDNA or gDNA that came from T cells, B-cell-depleted T cells, or PBMCs.

In the authors' methods: Using reference gene primer amplification, nucleated cell counts were estimated. Using immunoSEQ multiplex PCR, the repertoire was profiled, and TCRdb retains in-frame clones only, with some absent. Clone size and the V and J calls come from that table; the DNA yielded D and trimming. This sample has some 190,000 clones; less than 85% occur once, and the top ten carry under 10%. One Seattle source followed patients from active infection through their disease course. For this clone: Within the sample, other DNA sequences also encode this same CDR3.

V was trimmed by 4 bases and J by 4 bases, leaving 4 bases between them. This CDR3 is built from 11 residues. The germline V gene encodes CDR1 SEHNR and CDR2 FQNEAQ (reference sequence). The receptor was derived from an elderly woman with COVID-19, enrolled during active disease. The chain joins TRBV7-9 to TRBJ2-5; no definite D call. Input material: peripheral blood. CDR3 amino acids: CASSSRETQYF. For the CDR3, the DNA is TGTGCCAGCAGCTCGAGAGAGACCCAGTACTTC. The full variable domain, in which reference TRBV7-9 and TRBJ2-5 provide the parts outside the CDR3, is DTGVSQNPRHKITKRGQNVTFRCDPISEHNRLYWYRQTLGQGPEFLTYFQNEAQLEKSRLLSDRFSAERPKGSFSTLEIQRTEQGDSAMYLCASSSRETQYFGPGTRLLVL.